Given below is one T cell receptor beta chain in context. The antigen is undetermined. The data stem from a study of shared clonotypes between healthy human individuals. This CDR3 comprises 16 residues. Trimming removed 0 bases at V and 0 bases at J, with 12 bases between. Per germline, CDR1 MGHRA and CDR2 YSYEKL. The method was immunoSEQ multiplex PCR; TCRdb's version includes in-frame clones alone and lacks a portion of them. The sample consists of about 2.1 million clones, around 95% of them appearing once. General study points: On the whole, naive subsets had larger estimated richness than memory subsets had.

In the naive CD8 group, cells lacked CD45RO and were positively selected for CCR7, so terminally differentiated effector memory CD45RA+ cells were left out. The receptor's source is a man aged 18 to 30 in good health. Some clones in this sample may be carry-over from other donors' samples. The specimen was naive CD8+ T cells from PBMCs. The chain has TRBV4-1 and TRBJ2-7; no reliable D call. The CDR3 protein is CASSQDSRLSSYEQYF. CDR3 DNA: TGCGCCAGCAGCCAAGATAGCCGTCTAAGCTCCTACGAGCAGTACTTC.